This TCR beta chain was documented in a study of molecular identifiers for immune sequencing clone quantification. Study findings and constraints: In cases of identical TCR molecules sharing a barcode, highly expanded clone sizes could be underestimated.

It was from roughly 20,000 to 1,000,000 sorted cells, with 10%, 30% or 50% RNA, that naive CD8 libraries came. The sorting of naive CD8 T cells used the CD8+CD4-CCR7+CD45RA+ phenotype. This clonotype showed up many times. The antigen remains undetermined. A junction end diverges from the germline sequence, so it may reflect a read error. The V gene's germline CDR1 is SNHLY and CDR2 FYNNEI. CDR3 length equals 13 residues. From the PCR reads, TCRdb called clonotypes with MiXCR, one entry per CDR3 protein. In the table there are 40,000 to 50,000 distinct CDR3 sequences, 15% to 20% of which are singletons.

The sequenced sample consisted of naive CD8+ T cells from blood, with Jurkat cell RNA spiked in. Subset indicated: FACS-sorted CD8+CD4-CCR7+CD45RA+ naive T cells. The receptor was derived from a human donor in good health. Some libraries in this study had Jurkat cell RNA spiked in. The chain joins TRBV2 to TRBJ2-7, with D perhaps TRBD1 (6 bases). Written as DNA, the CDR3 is TGTGCCATCAGTACAGGGAATAACTACGAGCAGTACTTC. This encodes CAISTGNNYEQYF.